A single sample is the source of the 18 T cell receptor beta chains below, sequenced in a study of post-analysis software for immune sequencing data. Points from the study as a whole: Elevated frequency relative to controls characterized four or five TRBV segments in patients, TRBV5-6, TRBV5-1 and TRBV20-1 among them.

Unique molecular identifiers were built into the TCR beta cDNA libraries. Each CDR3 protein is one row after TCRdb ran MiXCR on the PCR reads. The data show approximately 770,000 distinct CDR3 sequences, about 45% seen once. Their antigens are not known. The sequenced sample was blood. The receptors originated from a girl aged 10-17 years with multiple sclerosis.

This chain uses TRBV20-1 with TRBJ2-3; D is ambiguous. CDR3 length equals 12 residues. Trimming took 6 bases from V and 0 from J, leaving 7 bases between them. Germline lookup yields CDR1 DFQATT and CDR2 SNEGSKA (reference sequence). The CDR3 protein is CSARISTDTQYF. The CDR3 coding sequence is TGCAGTGCGCGGATTAGCACAGATACGCAGTATTTT.

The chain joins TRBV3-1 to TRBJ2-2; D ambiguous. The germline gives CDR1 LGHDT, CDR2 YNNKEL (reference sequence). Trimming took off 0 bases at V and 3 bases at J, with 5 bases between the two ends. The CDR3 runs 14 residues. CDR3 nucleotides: TGTGCCAGCAGCCAAGAGGTGTACACCGGGGAGCTGTTTTTT. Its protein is CASSQEVYTGELFF.

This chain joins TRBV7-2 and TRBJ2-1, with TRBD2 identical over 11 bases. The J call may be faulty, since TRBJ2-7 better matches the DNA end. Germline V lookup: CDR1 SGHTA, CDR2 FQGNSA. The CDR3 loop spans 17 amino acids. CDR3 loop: CASSRLAGGLSYNEQYF. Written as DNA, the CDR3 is TGTGCCAGCAGCCGATTAGCGGGGGGGCTCTCCTACAATGAGCAGTACTTC.

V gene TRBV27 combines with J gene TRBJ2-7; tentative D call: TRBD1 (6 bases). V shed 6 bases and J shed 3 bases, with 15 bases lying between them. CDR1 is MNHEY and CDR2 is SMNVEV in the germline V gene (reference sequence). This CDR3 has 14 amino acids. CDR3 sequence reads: CASRPSGQLYEQYF. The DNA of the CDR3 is TGTGCCAGCAGGCCGAGCGGACAGCTCTACGAGCAGTACTTC.

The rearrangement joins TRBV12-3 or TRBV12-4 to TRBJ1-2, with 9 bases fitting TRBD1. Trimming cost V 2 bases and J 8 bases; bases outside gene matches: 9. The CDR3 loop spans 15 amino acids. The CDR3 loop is CASSLSGQGMVGYTF. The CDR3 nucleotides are TGTGCCAGCAGTTTATCGGGACAGGGAATGGTCGGCTACACCTTC.

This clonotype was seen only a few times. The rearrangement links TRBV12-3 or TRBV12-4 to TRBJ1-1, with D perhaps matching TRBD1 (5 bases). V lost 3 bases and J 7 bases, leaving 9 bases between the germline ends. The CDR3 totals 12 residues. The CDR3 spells CASSFTGNEAFF. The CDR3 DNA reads TGTGCCAGCAGTTTCACAGGCAATGAAGCTTTCTTT.

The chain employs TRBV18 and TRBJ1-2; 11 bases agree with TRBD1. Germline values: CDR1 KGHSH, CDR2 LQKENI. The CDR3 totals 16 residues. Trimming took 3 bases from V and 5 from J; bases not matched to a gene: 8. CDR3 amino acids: CASSPNEGTGGYGYTF. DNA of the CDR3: TGTGCCAGCTCACCGAACGAAGGGACAGGGGGTTATGGCTACACCTTC.

CDR3 DNA: TGTGCCATCAGTGAAACCGCCGGGGAGCTGTTTTTT. Translated, it gives CAISETAGELFF. The chain combines TRBV10-3 with TRBJ2-2; D gene uncertain. The germline V gene encodes CDR1 ENHRY and CDR2 SYGVKD. The V end was cut by 3 bases, the J end by 6 bases, with 5 bases between. This CDR3 contains 12 residues.

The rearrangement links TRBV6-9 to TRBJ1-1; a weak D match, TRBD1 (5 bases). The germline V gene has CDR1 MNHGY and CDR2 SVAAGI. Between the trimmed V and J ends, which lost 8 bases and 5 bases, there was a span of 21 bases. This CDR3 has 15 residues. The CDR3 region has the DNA TGTGCCAGCTCGCACCTACAGGAGTCTGGAACTGAAGCTTTCTTT. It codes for CASSHLQESGTEAFF.

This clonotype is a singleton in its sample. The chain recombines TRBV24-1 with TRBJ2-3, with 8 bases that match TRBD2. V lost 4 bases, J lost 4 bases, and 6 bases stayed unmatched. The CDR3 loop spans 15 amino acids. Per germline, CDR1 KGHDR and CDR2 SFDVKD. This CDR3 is CATSEPSGSADTQYF. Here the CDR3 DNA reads TGTGCCACCAGTGAGCCAAGCGGGAGTGCAGATACGCAGTATTTT.

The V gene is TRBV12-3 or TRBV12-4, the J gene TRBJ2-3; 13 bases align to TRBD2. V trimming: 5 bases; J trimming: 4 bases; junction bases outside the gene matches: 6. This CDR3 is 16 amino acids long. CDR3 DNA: TGTGCCAGCAGTCCACTAGCGGGAGGGGGGTCAGATACGCAGTATTTT. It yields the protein CASSPLAGGGSDTQYF.

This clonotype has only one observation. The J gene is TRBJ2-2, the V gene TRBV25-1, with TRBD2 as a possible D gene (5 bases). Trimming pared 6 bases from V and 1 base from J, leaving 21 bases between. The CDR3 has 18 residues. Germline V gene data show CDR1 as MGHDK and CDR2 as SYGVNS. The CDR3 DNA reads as TGTGCCAGCAGCCCCCTGCCCAGCGGAGAACGGAACACCGGGGAGCTGTTTTTT. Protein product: CASSPLPSGERNTGELFF.

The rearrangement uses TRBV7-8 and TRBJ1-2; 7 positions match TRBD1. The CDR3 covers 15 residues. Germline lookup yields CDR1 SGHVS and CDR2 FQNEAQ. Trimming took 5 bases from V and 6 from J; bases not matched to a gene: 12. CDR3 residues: CASSPSGGGKNGYTF. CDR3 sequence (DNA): TGTGCCAGCAGCCCTTCCGGAGGGGGCAAGAATGGCTACACCTTC.

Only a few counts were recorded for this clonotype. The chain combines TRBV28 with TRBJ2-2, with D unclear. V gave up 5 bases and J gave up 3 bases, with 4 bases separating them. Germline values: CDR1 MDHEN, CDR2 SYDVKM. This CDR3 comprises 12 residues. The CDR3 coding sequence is TGTGCCAGCAGTCCATACACCGGGGAGCTGTTTTTT. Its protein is CASSPYTGELFF. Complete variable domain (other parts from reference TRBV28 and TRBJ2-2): DVKVTQSSRYLVKRTGEKVFLECVQDMDHENMFWYRQDPGLGLRLIYFSYDVKMKEKGDIPEGYSVSREKKERFSLILESASTNQTSMYLCASSPYTGELFFGEGSRLTVL.

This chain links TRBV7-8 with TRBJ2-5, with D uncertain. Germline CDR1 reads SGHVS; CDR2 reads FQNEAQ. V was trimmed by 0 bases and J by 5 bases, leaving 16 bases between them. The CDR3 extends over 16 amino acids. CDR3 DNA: TGTGCCAGCAGCTTAGCCTCGGCCGTCGTGACGGAGACCCAGTACTTC. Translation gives CASSLASAVVTETQYF. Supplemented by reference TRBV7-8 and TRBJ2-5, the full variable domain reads GAGVSQSPRYKVAKRGQDVALRCDPISGHVSLFWYQQALGQGPEFLTYFQNEAQLDKSGLPSDRFFAERPEGSVSTLKIQRTQQEDSAVYLCASSLASAVVTETQYFGPGTRLLVL.

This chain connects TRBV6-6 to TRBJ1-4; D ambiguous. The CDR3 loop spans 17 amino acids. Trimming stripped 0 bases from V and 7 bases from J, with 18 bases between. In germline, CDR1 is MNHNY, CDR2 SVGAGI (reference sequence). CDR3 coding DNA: TGTGCCAGCAGTTACTCCCCGCTACAGTCCTGGAGTGAAAAACTGTTTTTT. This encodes CASSYSPLQSWSEKLFF.

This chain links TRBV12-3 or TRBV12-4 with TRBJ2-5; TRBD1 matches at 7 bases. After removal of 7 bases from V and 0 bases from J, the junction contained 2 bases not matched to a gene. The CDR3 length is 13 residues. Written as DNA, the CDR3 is TGTGCCAGCACCGGGACAGACCAAGAGACCCAGTACTTC. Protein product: CASTGTDQETQYF.

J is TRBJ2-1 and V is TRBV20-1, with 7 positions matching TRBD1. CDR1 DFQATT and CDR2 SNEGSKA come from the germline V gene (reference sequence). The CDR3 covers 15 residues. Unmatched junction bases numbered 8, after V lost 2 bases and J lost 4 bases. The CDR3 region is CSARTGQQPYNEQFF. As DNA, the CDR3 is TGCAGTGCTAGAACGGGACAGCAACCTTACAATGAGCAGTTCTTC.